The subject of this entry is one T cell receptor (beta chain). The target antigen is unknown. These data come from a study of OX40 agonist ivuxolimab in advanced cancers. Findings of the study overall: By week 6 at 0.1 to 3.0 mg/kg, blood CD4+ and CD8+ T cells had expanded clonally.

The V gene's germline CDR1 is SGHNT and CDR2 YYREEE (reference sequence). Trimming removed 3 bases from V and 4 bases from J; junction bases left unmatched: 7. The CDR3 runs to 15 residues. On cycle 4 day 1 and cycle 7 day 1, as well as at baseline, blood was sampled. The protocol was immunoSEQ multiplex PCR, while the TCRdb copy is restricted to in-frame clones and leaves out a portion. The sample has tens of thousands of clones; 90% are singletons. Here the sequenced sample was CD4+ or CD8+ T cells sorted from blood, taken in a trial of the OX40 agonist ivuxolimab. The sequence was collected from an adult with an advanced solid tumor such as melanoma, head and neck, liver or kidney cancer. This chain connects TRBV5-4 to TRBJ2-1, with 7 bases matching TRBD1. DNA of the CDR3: TGTGCCAGCAGCTCCACGACAGGGAATTACAATGAGCAGTTCTTC. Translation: CASSSTTGNYNEQFF. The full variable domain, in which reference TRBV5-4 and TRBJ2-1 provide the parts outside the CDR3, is ETGVTQSPTHLIKTRGQQVTLRCSSQSGHNTVSWYQQALGQGPQFIFQYYREEENGRGNFPPRFSGLQFPNYSSELNVNALELDDSALYLCASSSTTGNYNEQFFGPGTRLTVL.